This TCR beta chain was observed in a study of OX40 agonist ivuxolimab in advanced cancers. For the study at large: Dose-escalation subjects each had hepatocellular carcinoma, melanoma, renal cell or head and neck cancer. A history of anti-PD-1, anti-PD-L1 or anti-CTLA-4 therapy was acceptable, and approximately 39% had some. The study, taken as a whole, reports: The CD4+ and CD8+ T cells in the blood had expanded clonally by week 6 at 0.1 to 3.0 mg/kg.

TCRdb's copy holds only in-frame clones and misses some; the assay was immunoSEQ multiplex PCR. The sample carries fewer than 80,000 clones, about 79% recorded once. V shed 5 bases, J shed 7 bases, and the junction held 10 bases outside the gene matches. Germline V CDR1 and CDR2: MNHNY, SVGAGI (reference sequence). The CDR3 runs to 14 residues. With regard to this clone: Its antigen is currently unknown.

The sequence came from an adult with an advanced solid tumor such as melanoma, head and neck, liver or kidney cancer. The chain combines TRBV6-6 with TRBJ1-2; TRBD1 aligns across 7 bases. The sequences come from CD4+ or CD8+ T cells sorted from blood, collected in a trial of the OX40 agonist ivuxolimab. The CDR3 sequence: CASSRQGTISGYTF. The CDR3 DNA reads as TGTGCCAGCAGTCGACAGGGAACAATCTCTGGCTACACCTTC.